This TCR beta chain emerged from a study of blood T cell repertoires in COVID-19. Study in general: Sites in the United States, Italy and Spain provided acute and convalescent COVID-19 samples.

V lost 4 bases and J lost 0; bases outside the gene matches: 3. There are 15 residues in the CDR3. Germline V gene sequence: CDR1 LGHNA, CDR2 YSLEER. Produced via immunoSEQ multiplex PCR; TCRdb's table is partial and in-frame only. The table records about 170,000 clones, more than 75% of them present only once. Source material: peripheral blood. The V gene is TRBV4-3, the J gene TRBJ2-7, with TRBD1 identical over 10 bases. This receptor was obtained from a man in his forties or fifties who had recovered from COVID-19. CDR3 sequence (DNA): TGCGCCAGCAGCCTGGGACAGGGGAACTCCTACGAGCAGTACTTC. As protein: CASSLGQGNSYEQYF.